The clone carrying this T cell receptor beta chain was seen more than once but under ten times. Its specificity is unknown. In the same sample, other DNA sequences code for this CDR3. 13 Jbeta primers and 60 Vbeta primers were used for the PCR. This table comes from immunoSEQ multiplex PCR, and its TCRdb copy is limited to in-frame clones, with some not included. The table includes about 150,000 clones, roughly 80% detected once. The data stem from a study of cytomegalovirus exposure and HLA in healthy donors. Study-level background: The study's early data release held roughly 91 million unique TCRs from HLA-typed donors. General study results and limits: The study carried out a later analysis of TCR beta sequences. It associated 16,951 of them with specific HLA alleles at a false discovery rate of 0.05.

Germline CDR1 is MNHEY and CDR2 is SVGAGI. CDR3 size: 16 residues. Unmatched junction bases numbered 6, after V lost 4 bases and J lost 0 bases. The TCR sequence derives from a man aged 40-50 years in good health and CMV-seronegative. V gene TRBV6-5 combines with J gene TRBJ2-7; 10 positions match TRBD1. The sequenced material came from PBMCs. The CDR3 DNA reads TGTGCCAGCAGTTCCCCGGGACAGGGGAGCTCCTACGAGCAGTACTTC. Translated: CASSSPGQGSSYEQYF.